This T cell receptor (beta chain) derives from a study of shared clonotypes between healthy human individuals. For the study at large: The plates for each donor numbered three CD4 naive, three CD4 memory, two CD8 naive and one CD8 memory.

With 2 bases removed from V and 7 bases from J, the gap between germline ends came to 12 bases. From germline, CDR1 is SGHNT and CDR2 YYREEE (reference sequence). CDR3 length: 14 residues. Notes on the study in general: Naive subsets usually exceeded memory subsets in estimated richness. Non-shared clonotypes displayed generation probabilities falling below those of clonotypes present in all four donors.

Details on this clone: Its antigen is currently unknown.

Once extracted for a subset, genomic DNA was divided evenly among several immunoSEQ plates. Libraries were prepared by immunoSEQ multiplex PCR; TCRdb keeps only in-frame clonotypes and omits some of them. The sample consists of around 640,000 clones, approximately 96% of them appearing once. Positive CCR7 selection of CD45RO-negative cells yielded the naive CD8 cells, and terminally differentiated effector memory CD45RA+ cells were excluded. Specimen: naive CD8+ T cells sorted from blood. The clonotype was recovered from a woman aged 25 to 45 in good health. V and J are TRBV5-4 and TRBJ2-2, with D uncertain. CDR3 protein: CASSLGPASGELFF. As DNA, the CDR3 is TGTGCCAGCAGCTTAGGGCCAGCCAGCGGGGAGCTGTTTTTT. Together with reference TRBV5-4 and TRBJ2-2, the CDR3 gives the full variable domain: ETGVTQSPTHLIKTRGQQVTLRCSSQSGHNTVSWYQQALGQGPQFIFQYYREEENGRGNFPPRFSGLQFPNYSSELNVNALELDDSALYLCASSLGPASGELFFGEGSRLTVL.